This is a list of T cell receptor beta chains from one sample in a study of T cell responses to AZD1222 COVID-19 vaccine. This table comes from immunoSEQ multiplex PCR, and its TCRdb copy is limited to in-frame clones, with some not included. The sample has under 300,000 clones, 80% to 95% seen once. The material was peripheral blood, obtained on day 0 of AZD1222 vaccination. Source of these receptors: an adult in good health. The CDR3 runs from the conserved cysteine through the conserved F or W. Each record gives: CDR3 DNA, CDR3 protein, clone size, J gene, V gene, D gene. D genes are given only for firm matches. Only some rows state a clone size, as once, few, many or a class for expanded clones.

DNA: TGTGCCACCAGCAGAGATTGGGGCGAGCAGTACTTC; CDR3: CATSRDWGEQYF; size: NA; J: TRBJ2-7; V: TRBV15; D: NA
DNA: TGTGCCACCTGGGGGACAGGGGGTTTAGAGACCCAGTACTTC; CDR3: CATWGTGGLETQYF; size: once; J: TRBJ2-5; V: TRBV24-1; D: TRBD1
DNA: TGTGCCAGCACCCGACAGGCCCCCCCTGAAGCTTTCTTT; CDR3: CASTRQAPPEAFF; size: once; J: TRBJ1-1; V: TRBV28; D: NA
DNA: TGTGCCAGCAGTTTCCTCGGGGTCGGGGAGCTGTTTTTT; CDR3: CASSFLGVGELFF; size: NA; J: TRBJ2-2; V: TRBV27; D: NA
DNA: TGTGCCAGCAGCGTGGACCTCGGCGGTGCTGAGCAGTTCTTC; CDR3: CASSVDLGGAEQFF; size: NA; J: TRBJ2-1; V: TRBV5-6; D: NA
DNA: TGTGCCAGCAGTGACAGGCCCTCTGGAAACACCATATATTTT; CDR3: CASSDRPSGNTIYF; size: NA; J: TRBJ1-3; V: TRBV2; D: NA
DNA: TGTGCCAGCAGTCTTGACCCGACAGGTAGCTACGAGCAGTACTTC; CDR3: CASSLDPTGSYEQYF; size: NA; J: TRBJ2-7; V: TRBV2; D: NA
DNA: TGTGCCTGGAGATTCGGGACAGGGGGCGGCTACACCTTC; CDR3: CAWRFGTGGGYTF; size: few; J: TRBJ1-2; V: TRBV30; D: TRBD1
DNA: TGTGCCAGCACCAATAGGGGGGAGTCCACTGAAGCTTTCTTT; CDR3: CASTNRGESTEAFF; size: NA; J: TRBJ1-1; V: TRBV28; D: NA
DNA: TGTGCCAGCACCGACAGGGGGCTGGCTGAAGCTTTCTTT; CDR3: CASTDRGLAEAFF; size: NA; J: TRBJ1-1; V: TRBV6-5; D: TRBD1
DNA: TGTGCCAGCAGTGGATACGACAGGGGTTATGGCTACACCTTC; CDR3: CASSGYDRGYGYTF; size: few; J: TRBJ1-2; V: TRBV2; D: TRBD1
DNA: TGTGCTAGCAGCTTAGTTGCGGGGGGGCCCGCCGGGGAGCTGTTTTTT; CDR3: CASSLVAGGPAGELFF; size: once; J: TRBJ2-2; V: TRBV7-7; D: TRBD2
DNA: TGCGCCAGCAGACAGGGTAGCACTGAAGCTTTCTTT; CDR3: CASRQGSTEAFF; size: NA; J: TRBJ1-1; V: TRBV10-2; D: NA
DNA: TGTGCCAGTAGTATAGAGGGCAGGGGAAATACGCAGTATTTT; CDR3: CASSIEGRGNTQYF; size: NA; J: TRBJ2-3; V: TRBV19; D: NA
DNA: TGCAGTGCGGCTGAGGGGAAAGGCTACACCTTC; CDR3: CSAAEGKGYTF; size: NA; J: TRBJ1-2; V: TRBV20-1; D: NA
DNA: TGTGCCAGCAGCTTGGTACAAGTGGTCTCACCCCTCCACTTT; CDR3: CASSLVQVVSPLHF; size: NA; J: TRBJ1-6; V: TRBV5-8; D: NA
DNA: TGCGCCAGCAGCCGGGGCGAGAACACCGGGGAGCTGTTTTTT; CDR3: CASSRGENTGELFF; size: once; J: TRBJ2-2; V: TRBV5-1; D: NA
DNA: TGTGCCAGCAGTTACTCGAGGGTTTTGGGCGGCTACACCTTC; CDR3: CASSYSRVLGGYTF; size: NA; J: TRBJ1-2; V: TRBV6-5; D: NA
DNA: TGTGCCAGCAGTTCCCTCTACAGGGGGCGTGGCACTGAAGCTTTCTTT; CDR3: CASSSLYRGRGTEAFF; size: NA; J: TRBJ1-1; V: TRBV28; D: TRBD1
DNA: TGTGCCAGCCGCCGGACAGGCAACTCCTACGAGCAGTACTTC; CDR3: CASRRTGNSYEQYF; size: NA; J: TRBJ2-7; V: TRBV6-5; D: TRBD1
DNA: TGTGCCAGCAGCTTAGTACGTTACCCCTCGTATGGCTACACCTTC; CDR3: CASSLVRYPSYGYTF; size: NA; J: TRBJ1-2; V: TRBV11-2; D: NA
DNA: TGTGCCAGCAGCTTAGGGGACAGGACCCCGGGGCAGTACTTC; CDR3: CASSLGDRTPGQYF; size: NA; J: TRBJ2-7; V: TRBV7-2; D: TRBD1
DNA: TGTGCCAGCCGACAGGGGGAGAACACCATATATTTT; CDR3: CASRQGENTIYF; size: NA; J: TRBJ1-3; V: TRBV6-5; D: TRBD1